This paragraph covers one TCR beta chain sequence. With V trimmed by 8 bases and J by 5 bases, 6 bases remained unmatched. Germline values: CDR1 LNHDA, CDR2 SQIVND (reference sequence). The CDR3 loop spans 14 amino acids. Assay: immunoSEQ multiplex PCR; the TCRdb copy retains only in-frame clones and omits some. The table includes approximately 12,000 clones, approximately 90% detected once. The record originates from a study of tumor T cells in aggressive B-cell lymphoma. The sequenced sample consisted of tumor tissue. The chain recombines TRBV19 with TRBJ2-2, with 9 bases fitting TRBD1. This TCR was sampled from an adult with diffuse large B cell lymphoma. The CDR3 DNA reads as TGTGCCAGTGGGGGACAGGGTGAAACCGGGGAGCTGTTTTTT. Translated: CASGGQGETGELFF.